The entry below describes one T cell receptor beta chain. Up to about 2 ug genomic DNA was used for TCRB CDR3 amplification. Produced via immunoSEQ multiplex PCR; TCRdb's table is partial and in-frame only. The sample lists approximately 85,000 clones, around 85% occurring once. Described time point: after dendritic cell vaccination, including at tumor progression/relapse. These data are taken from a study of glioma-infiltrating T cells after dendritic cell vaccination. V gave up 9 bases and J gave up 6 bases, with 11 bases separating them. The CDR3 has 11 amino acids. Germline values: CDR1 SNHLY, CDR2 FYNNEI.

The V call is TRBV2, the J call TRBJ1-2; D is possibly TRBD1 (5 bases). The starting material was blood, obtained after dendritic cell vaccination. The receptor comes from a human donor with glioblastoma. DNA of the CDR3: TGTGCCAGACAGGTTTCCCATGGCTACACCTTC. Residues: CARQVSHGYTF.